The rows below give T cell receptor beta chains drawn from one sample of a study of blood T cell repertoires in COVID-19. The repertoire was sequenced with immunoSEQ multiplex PCR; TCRdb's copy has only in-frame clones and lacks some. The data show 300,000 to 450,000 clones, more than 75% seen once. Sequenced: PBMCs or T cells enriched from blood (not recorded which). The receptors were gathered from a middle-aged man in a cohort exposed to, infected with or recovered from COVID-19 (not recorded which). Both conserved end residues are part of each CDR3. The order of the fields is J gene, V gene, D gene, clone size, CDR3 DNA, CDR3 protein. A D gene is named only where the DNA matches it firmly. Size values are once, few and many counts, or a class for expanded clones, and some rows have none.

>TRBJ2-1|TRBV6-5|TRBD2|.
TGTGCCAGCAGTCCTCAACTAGCGGGAGAAAGCCAGTTCTTC
CASSPQLAGESQFF
>TRBJ2-1|TRBV5-8|.|.
TGTGCCAGCAGCGTGGGCAGGGCGTACAATGAGCAGTTCTTC
CASSVGRAYNEQFF
>TRBJ1-1|TRBV7-8|.|once
TGTGCCAGCAGCTTAATGGGACAAAGCAACACTGAAGCTTTCTTT
CASSLMGQSNTEAFF
>TRBJ2-1|TRBV6-5|TRBD1|.
TGTGCCGCAACCGGGACAGGGCCGGATGAGCAGTTCTTC
CAATGTGPDEQFF
>TRBJ1-2|TRBV5-5|.|.
TGTGCCAGCAGCTTGGGTGGGGCTACAGGCTACTATGGCTACACCTTC
CASSLGGATGYYGYTF
>TRBJ1-5|TRBV19|TRBD1|.
TGTGCCAGTAACGGAGACAGGGTCCTCAATCAGCCCCAGCATTTT
CASNGDRVLNQPQHF
>TRBJ1-2|TRBV6-1|.|.
TGTGCCAGCAGTGAACGGGCAGGGGATGTTGGCTACACCTTC
CASSERAGDVGYTF
>TRBJ1-1|TRBV19|TRBD1|few
TGTGCCAGTAGTGTGGGACAGGGCGGAACTGAAGCTTTCTTT
CASSVGQGGTEAFF
>TRBJ2-5|TRBV7-6|.|.
TGTGCCAGCAGCTCTATGATGACGTTGGACAGTCAAGAGACCCAGTACTTC
CASSSMMTLDSQETQYF
>TRBJ2-7|TRBV14|TRBD2|.
TGTGCCAGCAGCCAAGGAAATCCGGGACCCCCGGGAGGCTACGAGCAGTACTTC
CASSQGNPGPPGGYEQYF
>TRBJ1-5|TRBV18|.|.
TGTGCCAGCTCACCCGTAGGGGGAACTGGGCCCCAGCATTTT
CASSPVGGTGPQHF
>TRBJ2-7|TRBV2|.|.
TGTGCCAGCAGGGGCAGGACCTACGAGCAGTACTTC
CASRGRTYEQYF
>TRBJ1-5|TRBV28|.|.
TGTGCCAGCAGTTTTGTGCACTCGAGCAATCAGCCCCAGCATTTT
CASSFVHSSNQPQHF
>TRBJ1-6|TRBV10-3|TRBD1|few
TGTGCCAGTCGGACAGGGAACTCACCCCTCCACTTT
CASRTGNSPLHF
>TRBJ2-3|TRBV5-8|TRBD2|.
TGTGCCAGCAGCTTGGAACTAGCGGTCACAGATACGCAGTATTTT
CASSLELAVTDTQYF
>TRBJ2-2|TRBV30|TRBD2|.
TGTGCCTGGAGTTCGGGACTAGCGGGCCCCGGGGAGCTGTTTTTT
CAWSSGLAGPGELFF
>TRBJ2-3|TRBV11-2|TRBD2|.
TGTGCCAGCAGCTTAGGGGGGGGAAGCACAGATACGCAGTATTTT
CASSLGGGSTDTQYF
>TRBJ2-3|TRBV3-1/TRBV3-2|.|.
TGTGCCAGCAGCCTAGGCAGGGGAAAGGGCACAGATACGCAGTATTTT
CASSLGRGKGTDTQYF
>TRBJ2-2|TRBV6-5|TRBD1|.
TGTGCCAGCAGTTACTCGATCACAGGGGTTGGCGGGGAGCTGTTTTTT
CASSYSITGVGGELFF
>TRBJ2-5|TRBV9|.|once
TGTGCCAGCAGCGCAGGTCTTGGACAGCTAGGGGAGACCCAGTACTTC
CASSAGLGQLGETQYF
>TRBJ1-2|TRBV28|.|.
TGTGCCAGCAGCAAACAGGGCGGTGGCTACACCTTC
CASSKQGGGYTF
>TRBJ2-1|TRBV5-1|TRBD2|.
TGCGCCAGCCATGAGTCCGGGACTAGCGGGAGTCATGAGCAGTTCTTC
CASHESGTSGSHEQFF
>TRBJ1-2|TRBV6-5|TRBD1|.
TGTGCCAGCAGTTCCCTAGGGGGCGAGGGTGGCTACACCTTC
CASSSLGGEGGYTF
>TRBJ1-5|TRBV24-1|.|.
TGTGCCACCAGTGAACGGGACTTAATCAAGCCCCAGCATTTT
CATSERDLIKPQHF
>TRBJ2-7|TRBV5-1|.|.
TGCGCCAGCAAAAGACATACCGAGGGAAGCTCCTACGAGCAGTACTTC
CASKRHTEGSSYEQYF
>TRBJ2-7|TRBV28|TRBD1|.
TGTGCCAGCAGCCGTACCGGGACAGGTGTATACGAGCAGTACTTC
CASSRTGTGVYEQYF
>TRBJ2-7|TRBV7-9|.|few
TGTGCCAGCAGCCCCGGAGTAGTCTCCTACGAGCAGTACTTC
CASSPGVVSYEQYF
>TRBJ1-5|TRBV30|.|.
TGTGCCTGCTCGGTGCCCAATCAGCCCCAGCATTTT
CACSVPNQPQHF
>TRBJ1-2|TRBV7-9|TRBD1|.
TGTGCCAGCAGCTTAACCTGGACAGGGGAGAGATATGGCTACACCTTC
CASSLTWTGERYGYTF
>TRBJ1-1|TRBV25-1|.|.
TGTGCCAGCAGTGAGGGACACTTGAACACTGAAGCTTTCTTT
CASSEGHLNTEAFF
>TRBJ2-7|TRBV5-8|.|.
TGTGCCAGCAGCTTGCGGGAGCAGTACTTC
CASSLREQYF
>TRBJ1-1|TRBV28|.|.
TGTGCCAGCAGCTCCCCGGGGGTCCCCACGTCCACTGAAGCTTTCTTT
CASSSPGVPTSTEAFF
>TRBJ1-1|TRBV10-2|.|.
TGCGCCAGCAGTGAGTATACCCAAAGCAGGACTGAAGCTTTCTTT
CASSEYTQSRTEAFF
>TRBJ2-1|TRBV28|TRBD2|.
TGTGCCAGCAGTTCGAGCAGCGGGAGTAGCCCCTACAATGAGCAGTTCTTC
CASSSSSGSSPYNEQFF
>TRBJ2-1|TRBV18|TRBD1|.
TGTGCCAGCTCACTCCGGGACAGCCCCAATGAGCAGTTCTTC
CASSLRDSPNEQFF
>TRBJ2-3|TRBV29-1|.|.
TGCAGCGTTGATAGGGGCCCAGATACGCAGTATTTT
CSVDRGPDTQYF
>TRBJ2-5|TRBV5-1|TRBD2|.
TGCGCCAGCAGCTCCCAGTCGGTGGGGGGGGAGACCCAGTACTTC
CASSSQSVGGETQYF
>TRBJ1-4|TRBV5-5|TRBD1|.
TGTGCCAGCAGCTCATCAGGGGGCGCGGGGGAAAAACTGTTTTTT
CASSSSGGAGEKLFF
>TRBJ1-5|TRBV7-2|.|.
TGTGCCAGCAGCTTAGCCTCCGGGGGGGATCAGCCCCAGCATTTT
CASSLASGGDQPQHF
>TRBJ2-7|TRBV28|TRBD2|.
TGTGCCAGCACCACCGGGACTAGAAACCCCTACGAGCAGTACTTC
CASTTGTRNPYEQYF
>TRBJ1-5|TRBV19|TRBD1|few
TGTGCCAGTAGTATTTTCTGGACAGGGGACAATCAGCCCCAGCATTTT
CASSIFWTGDNQPQHF
>TRBJ2-2|TRBV16|.|.
TGTGCCAGCAGCCTCAACAGGGCCGGGACCGGGGAGCTGTTTTTT
CASSLNRAGTGELFF
>TRBJ1-5|TRBV6-5|.|.
TGTGCCAGCGACGGGGGGGAACAGCCCCAGCATTTT
CASDGGEQPQHF
>TRBJ2-7|TRBV19|.|.
TGTGCCAGTAGTACCTCGCCACTAGCCCTCGGCGGGGAGCAGTACTTC
CASSTSPLALGGEQYF
>TRBJ1-1|TRBV3-1/TRBV3-2|.|.
TGTGCCAGCAGCCACCTGACAGTGAACACTGAAGCTTTCTTT
CASSHLTVNTEAFF
>TRBJ2-5|TRBV28|TRBD1|.
TGTGCCAGCAGTCCAAACAGGGGGCGCTGGGAGACCCAGTACTTC
CASSPNRGRWETQYF
>TRBJ1-1|TRBV5-1|.|.
TGCGCCAGCAGCTTGGGGCTTTCGAACACTGAAGCTTTCTTT
CASSLGLSNTEAFF
>TRBJ2-3|TRBV19|TRBD2|.
TGTGCCAGTACCAGACTAGCGGGGAGCACAGATACGCAGTATTTT
CASTRLAGSTDTQYF
>TRBJ1-4|TRBV29-1|TRBD1|.
TGCAGCGCTCGCAGGACCGGGACAGGGGCTGAAAAACTGTTTTTT
CSARRTGTGAEKLFF
>TRBJ1-6|TRBV4-1|TRBD1|.
TGCGCCAGCAGCCAAGAACTCCGGACAGGGACCAGCTCCTATAATTCACCCCTCCACTTT
CASSQELRTGTSSYNSPLHF
>TRBJ1-4|TRBV18|.|.
TGTGCCAGCTCACCCAGGGGCTCTAATGAAAAACTGTTTTTT
CASSPRGSNEKLFF
>TRBJ2-5|TRBV30|TRBD1|.
TGTGCCTGGAGTACAGGGGGCGCGGAGACCCAGTACTTC
CAWSTGGAETQYF
>TRBJ2-7|TRBV6-5|TRBD1|.
TGTGCCACCGGGGACAGCTTCTACGAGCAGTACTTC
CATGDSFYEQYF
>TRBJ1-4|TRBV2|TRBD1|.
TGTGCCAGCAGTGGAGGGACAGGAGCTAATGAAAAACTGTTTTTT
CASSGGTGANEKLFF
>TRBJ1-1|TRBV24-1|.|.
TGTGCCACCAGGAACAGAAAGAACACTGAAGCTTTCTTT
CATRNRKNTEAFF
>TRBJ2-4|TRBV18|TRBD1|.
TGTGCCAGCTCACGAGAGCCGGGACAGGGTTCGAACATTCAGTACTTC
CASSREPGQGSNIQYF
>TRBJ2-7|TRBV27|TRBD1|.
TGTGCCAGCAGTTCCCGGACAGGGGGCCTTTACGAGCAGTACTTC
CASSSRTGGLYEQYF